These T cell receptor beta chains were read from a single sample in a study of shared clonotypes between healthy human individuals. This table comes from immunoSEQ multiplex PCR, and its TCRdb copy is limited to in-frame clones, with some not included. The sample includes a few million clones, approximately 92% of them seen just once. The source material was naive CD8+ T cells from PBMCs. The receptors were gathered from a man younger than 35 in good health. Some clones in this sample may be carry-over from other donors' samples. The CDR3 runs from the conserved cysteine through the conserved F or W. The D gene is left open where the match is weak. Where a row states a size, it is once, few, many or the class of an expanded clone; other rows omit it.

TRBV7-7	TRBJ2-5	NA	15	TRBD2	TGTGCCAGCAGCCCCCCAGGACTAGAGCAAGAGACCCAGTACTTC	CASSPPGLEQETQYF
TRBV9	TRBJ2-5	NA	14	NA	TGTGCCAGCGGGGGCGGGAGTAGTTGGGAGACCCAGTACTTC	CASGGGSSWETQYF
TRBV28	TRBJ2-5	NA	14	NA	TGTGCCAGCAGTTTGAACAGCTACCAAGAGACCCAGTACTTC	CASSLNSYQETQYF
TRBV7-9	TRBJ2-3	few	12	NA	TGTGCCAGCAGCGCGCAGGGAGATACGCAGTATTTT	CASSAQGDTQYF
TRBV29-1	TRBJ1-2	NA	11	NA	TGCAGCGTCACCGAATACTATGGCTACACCTTC	CSVTEYYGYTF
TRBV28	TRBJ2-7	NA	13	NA	TGTGCCAGCAGTGCGTTAAGCTACTACGAGCAGTACTTC	CASSALSYYEQYF
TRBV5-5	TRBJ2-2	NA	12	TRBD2	TGTGCCAGCAGCTTAGGGTCGGGAGGGCCGGTTTTT	CASSLGSGGPVF
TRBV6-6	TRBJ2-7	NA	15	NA	TGTGCCAGCAACCGTGAGGGGTTCCTTTCCTACGAGCAGTACTTC	CASNREGFLSYEQYF
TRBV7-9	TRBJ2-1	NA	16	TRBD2	TGTGCCAGCAGCCATTTCTTAGCGGGAGGGCGATATGAGCAGTTCTTC	CASSHFLAGGRYEQFF
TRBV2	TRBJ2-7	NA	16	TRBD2	TGTGCCAGCAGCGGCAATCCTAGCGGGTGGGATTACGAGCAGTACTTC	CASSGNPSGWDYEQYF
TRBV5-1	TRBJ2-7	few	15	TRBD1	TGCGCCAGCAGCACAGGGACAGGGGGCTTGGACGAGCAGTACTTC	CASSTGTGGLDEQYF
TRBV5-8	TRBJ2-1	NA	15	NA	TGTGCCAGCAGCTTGGCCAGGGCGTCTAGCCATGAGCAGTTCTTC	CASSLARASSHEQFF
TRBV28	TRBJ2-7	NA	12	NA	TGTGCCAGCAGTTTAAGTGTAGACGAGCAGTACTTC	CASSLSVDEQYF
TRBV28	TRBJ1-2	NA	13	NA	TGTGCCAGCAGTTCCACAGGTTCATATGGCTACACCTTC	CASSSTGSYGYTF
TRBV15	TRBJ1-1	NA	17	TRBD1	TGTGCCACCAGCAGAGATCGAGGGGACAGGGGTAGGACTGAAGCTTTCTTT	CATSRDRGDRGRTEAFF
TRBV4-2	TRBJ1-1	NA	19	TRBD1	TGTGCCAGCAGCCCGTTTCGAGCCGGGACAGGGGGCGAGGATACTGAAGCTTTCTTT	CASSPFRAGTGGEDTEAFF
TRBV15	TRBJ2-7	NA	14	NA	TGTGCCACCAGCAGAGAACAGGGTACGTACGAGCAGTACTTC	CATSREQGTYEQYF
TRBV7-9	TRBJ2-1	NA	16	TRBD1	TGTGCCAGCAGTCAGTCCGGGACAGGGGGTCACAATGAGCAGTTCTTC	CASSQSGTGGHNEQFF
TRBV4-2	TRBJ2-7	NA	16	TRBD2	TGTGCCAGCAGCCACCCGTCACTAGCGGGTTCCTACGAGCAGTACTTC	CASSHPSLAGSYEQYF
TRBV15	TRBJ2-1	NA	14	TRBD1	TGTGCCACCTTAGACAGGGGGCGAAACAATGAGCAGTTCTTC	CATLDRGRNNEQFF
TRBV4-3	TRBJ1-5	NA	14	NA	TGCGCCAGCAGCCAAGACCGGTTTAATCAGCCCCAGCATTTT	CASSQDRFNQPQHF
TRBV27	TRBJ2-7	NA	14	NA	TGTGCCAGCAGCGAATCGGACGGCTCCTACGAGCAGTACTTC	CASSESDGSYEQYF
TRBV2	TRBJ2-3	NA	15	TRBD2	TGTGCCAGCAGTCAGAGCGGGAGGGGGACAGATACGCAGTATTTT	CASSQSGRGTDTQYF
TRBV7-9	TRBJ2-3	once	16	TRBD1	TGTGCCAGCAGCAGACGGGACAGGGCCCAGACAGATACGCAGTATTTT	CASSRRDRAQTDTQYF
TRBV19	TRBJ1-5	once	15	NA	TGTGCCAGTAGTATGGCATTTTGGGGCAATCAGCCCCAGCATTTT	CASSMAFWGNQPQHF
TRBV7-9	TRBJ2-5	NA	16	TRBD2	TGTGCCAGCAGCTCCCCTCTAGCGGGAACCCAAGAGACCCAGTACTTC	CASSSPLAGTQETQYF
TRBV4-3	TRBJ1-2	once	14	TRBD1	TGCGCCAGCAGCCCGAGGACAGGGCAGTATGGCTACACCTTC	CASSPRTGQYGYTF
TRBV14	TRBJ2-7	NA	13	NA	TGTGCCAGCAGCCGAATCCGGGACCCGCGGCAGTACTTC	CASSRIRDPRQYF
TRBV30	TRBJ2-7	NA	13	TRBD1	TGTGCCTGTCACGGGACAGCCCGTATAGAGCAGTACTTC	CACHGTARIEQYF
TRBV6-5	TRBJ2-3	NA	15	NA	TGTGCCAGCAGTTTCTTAGGGGTGAGCACAGATACGCAGTATTTT	CASSFLGVSTDTQYF
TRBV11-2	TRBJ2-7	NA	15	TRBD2	TGTGCCAGCAGCTTAGGTAGCGGGTTAGCCTACGAGCAGTACTTC	CASSLGSGLAYEQYF
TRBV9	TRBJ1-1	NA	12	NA	TGTGCCAGCAGCGTAGTCGGACGTGAAGCTTTCTTT	CASSVVGREAFF